What follows is one T cell receptor (beta chain) and its context. Its antigen remains unknown. TCRdb reanalyzed the 5' RACE reads, giving one entry per CDR3 protein sequence and no DNA. The listing contains around 410,000 distinct CDR3 sequences. This specimen comes from a study of monozygotic twins with inflammatory bowel disease. Overall study findings and caveats: Among the T cells, different subtypes could not be distinguished. The co-twins with IBD showed lower TCRbeta diversity (inverse Simpson) than their healthy siblings.

Per the germline V gene, CDR1 is LNHDA and CDR2 is SQIVND (reference sequence). This CDR3 has 14 amino acids. The chain uses TRBV19 and TRBJ2-7; the D call from TCRdb, TRBD2, cannot be confirmed without DNA. Sequenced: blood. The sequence came from a human donor with ulcerative colitis or Crohn's disease, or a healthy co-twin of an affected twin (not recorded which). This CDR3 reads CASSISHDNYEQYF.